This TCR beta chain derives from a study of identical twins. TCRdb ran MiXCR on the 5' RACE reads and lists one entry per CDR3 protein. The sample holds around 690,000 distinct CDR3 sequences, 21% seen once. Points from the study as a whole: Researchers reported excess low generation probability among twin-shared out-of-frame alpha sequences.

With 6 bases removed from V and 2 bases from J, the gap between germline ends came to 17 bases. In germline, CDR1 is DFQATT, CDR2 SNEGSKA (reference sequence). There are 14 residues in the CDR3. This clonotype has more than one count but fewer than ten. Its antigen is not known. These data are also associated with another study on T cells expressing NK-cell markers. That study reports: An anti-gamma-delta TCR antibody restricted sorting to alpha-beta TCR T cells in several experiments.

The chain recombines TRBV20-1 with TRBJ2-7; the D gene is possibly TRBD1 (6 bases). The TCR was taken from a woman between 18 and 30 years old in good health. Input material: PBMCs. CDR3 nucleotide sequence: TGCAGTGCCCCGACAGGTCAGAACACCTACGAGCAGTACTTC. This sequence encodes CSAPTGQNTYEQYF.